Below, one T cell receptor beta chain is given with its context. Its antigen is still unknown. The data were taken from a study of CD8+CD57+ T cells in acquired aplastic anemia. All sequencing subjects had displayed CD8+CD57+ cell expansion on flow cytometry. All patients had severe acquired aplastic anemia. Using genomic DNA as the template, TCR beta VDJ and CDR3 profiling was carried out. A single record per CDR3 protein comes from TCRdb applying MiXCR to the reads. Of about 190,000 distinct CDR3 sequences listed, around half are singletons. The CDR3 totals 13 residues. The germline CDR1 and CDR2 sequences are DFQATT and SNEGSKA (reference sequence). Trimming shortened V by 3 bases and J by 0 bases, and 7 bases separated the two germline ends. Overall study results and limits: Patients and controls shared 25 to 35 CD8+ CDR3 sequences, which appeared highly expressed in patients and within their immunodominant clones.

The chain employs TRBV20-1 and TRBJ2-3; D gene uncertain. The receptor's source is a human donor with aplastic anemia. Sequenced material: sorted CD4+, CD8+, or CD8+CD57+ T cells (not recorded which) from PBMCs. The CDR3 loop is CSASFPSTDTQYF. The CDR3 DNA is TGCAGTGCTAGTTTCCCTAGCACAGATACGCAGTATTTT.